These 26 T cell receptor beta chains came from one sample sequenced in a study of vaccination effects on CD4 cells after COVID-19. Their target antigens are unknown. The ViraFEST assay expanded antigen-specific CD4+ T cells with viral peptide pools before sequencing. After roughly ten days in culture, the CD4+ T cells were isolated. Participants received two doses of either the BNT162b2 or mRNA-1273 vaccine. Sequencing was performed with immunoSEQ multiplex PCR; in TCRdb, only in-frame clones are kept and a portion is missing. The data hold 20,000 to 25,000 clones, with roughly 79% observed a single time. The sample here was CD4+ T cells from PBMCs cultured with SARS-CoV-2 spike peptides, taken after COVID-19 vaccination. These receptors were taken from a human donor who received a COVID-19 vaccine. Some clones in this sample may be carry-over from other donors' samples.

V is TRBV7-2 and J is TRBJ1-5; TRBD1 matches 7 bases. CDR3 length: 15 amino acids. CDR1 and CDR2 (germline): SGHTA, FQGNSA. The J segment lost 3 bases and the V segment lost 5 bases, leaving 7 bases of the junction unmatched. Written as DNA, the CDR3 is TGTGCCAGCAGCCAGCGACAGGGATACAATCAGCCCCAGCATTTT. Its protein is CASSQRQGYNQPQHF.

The chain couples TRBV2 to TRBJ1-5; 7 nucleotides match TRBD1. Germline-derived CDR1 and CDR2 are SNHLY and FYNNEI. V was clipped by 6 bases and J by 5 bases; unmatched bases: 10. The CDR3 is made up of 15 amino acids. The CDR3 sequence: CASSLRGLGDQPQHF. In DNA form, the CDR3 reads TGTGCCAGCAGCTTGAGGGGGCTTGGAGATCAGCCCCAGCATTTT.

This clone was seen just once. This chain uses TRBV21-1 with TRBJ2-7; the D call of TRBD1 is as the table states it, not checked on the DNA. TRBV21-1 is reported as a pseudogene. The CDR3 length is 14 residues. The CDR3 spells CASSKGDISYEQYV. The CDR3 region has the DNA TGTGCCAGCAGCAAAGGGGACATCTCCTACGAGCAGTACGTC.

This clone was detected only a few times. The rearrangement uses TRBV5-6 and TRBJ2-7; 7 nucleotides align to TRBD1. V was clipped by 1 base and J by 5 bases; unmatched bases: 12. The germline gives CDR1 SGHDT, CDR2 YYEEEE. The CDR3 runs to 16 residues. This CDR3 reads CASSLFDEGAKDEQYV. For the CDR3, the DNA is TGTGCCAGCAGCTTGTTTGATGAGGGGGCGAAAGACGAGCAGTACGTC.

This chain links TRBV18 with TRBJ1-1; D is unclear. Trimming took 5 bases from V and 4 from J, leaving 14 bases between them. CDR3 length equals 14 residues. The germline gives CDR1 KGHSH, CDR2 LQKENI. The CDR3 sequence is CASSGDLASTEAFF. DNA for the CDR3: TGTGCCAGCTCAGGAGACTTAGCGTCCACTGAAGCTTTCTTT. Based on the CDR3 plus reference TRBV18 and TRBJ1-1, the full variable domain is NAGVMQNPRHLVRRRGQEARLRCSPMKGHSHVYWYRQLPEEGLKFMVYLQKENIIDESGMPKERFSAEFPKEGPSILRIQQVVRGDSAAYFCASSGDLASTEAFFGQGTRLTVV.

The chain recombines TRBV10-3 with TRBJ2-1; TRBD2 might be the D (5 bases). This CDR3 spans 13 amino acids. V was shortened by 2 bases and J by 9 bases, with 11 bases between the two germline ends. The germline CDR1 and CDR2 sequences are ENHRY and SYGVKD. CDR3 region: CAISERTSGEQFF. For the CDR3, the DNA is TGTGCCATCAGTGAGCGCACTAGTGGTGAGCAGTTCTTC.

Only one count was recorded for this clone. The V gene is TRBV5-1, the J gene TRBJ2-1, with D uncertain. Germline CDR1 is SGHRS and CDR2 is YFSETQ. This CDR3 region has 16 residues. Trimming removed 0 bases from V and 0 bases from J, with 10 bases in between. The CDR3 sequence: CASSLAGLHSYNEQFF. The DNA of the CDR3 is TGCGCCAGCAGCTTGGCGGGCCTACACTCCTACAATGAGCAGTTCTTC.

This clone was seen once. The chain joins TRBV7-2 to TRBJ2-1; 10 nucleotides align to TRBD2. The junction had 8 bases not matched to a gene; V was cut back by 3 bases and J by 9 bases. The CDR3 contains 15 residues. Germline assignment: CDR1 SGHTA and CDR2 FQGNSA. The CDR3 bases are TGTGCCAGCAGCTTCAAGCGGGGGGGCAGTAGTGAGCAGTTCTTC. This encodes CASSFKRGGSSEQFF.

This chain joins TRBV19 and TRBJ2-2, with TRBD1 as a possible D gene (6 bases). V was cut by 3 bases and J by 0 bases, with 8 bases left in between. This CDR3 has 15 amino acids. Germline V gene sequence: CDR1 LNHDA, CDR2 SQIVND (reference sequence). The CDR3 region has the DNA TGTGCCAGTAGTATGAGGGGGTCGAACACCGGGGAGCTGTTTTTT. It translates to CASSMRGSNTGELFF.

The genes are TRBV4-3 and TRBJ2-1; TRBD2 is a possible D gene (7 bases). The ends were cut back, 1 base at V and 4 bases at J, with 14 bases in the middle. Germline V lookup: CDR1 LGHNA, CDR2 YSLEER. There are 16 residues in the CDR3. The CDR3 coding sequence is TGCGCCAGCAGCCAAGCTGGGGGGGCCACATACAATGAGCAGTTCTTC. Amino acid sequence: CASSQAGGATYNEQFF.

V and J are TRBV15 and TRBJ1-3; 8 nucleotides match TRBD1. From germline, CDR1 is LNHNV and CDR2 YYDKDF (reference sequence). V dropped 8 bases and J dropped 3; count of bases not matched to a gene: 3. The CDR3 covers 13 residues. The CDR3 is CATGQGSGNTIYF. In DNA, the CDR3 is TGTGCCACCGGACAGGGAAGTGGAAACACCATATATTTT.

The CDR3 DNA reads as TGTGCCAGCAGCTTAGGCTGGGTGAGCTCCTACGAGCAGTACGTC. It yields the protein CASSLGWVSSYEQYV. V gene TRBV11-2 combines with J gene TRBJ2-7, with no clear D. Trimming took off 1 base at V and 0 bases at J, with 10 bases between the two ends. The CDR3 is 15 residues long. The V gene's germline CDR1 is SGHAT and CDR2 FQNNGV.

The chain uses TRBV19 and TRBJ1-1; the D gene is possibly TRBD1 (6 bases). The V end was cut by 3 bases, the J end by 7 bases, with 12 bases between. This CDR3 has 13 residues. Looked up from germline, CDR1 is LNHDA and CDR2 is SQIVND (reference sequence). In DNA, the CDR3 is TGTGCCAGTAGTATTCAGGGGCAGATTGAAGCTTTCTTT. It translates to CASSIQGQIEAFF.

This clone has a handful of counts. The J gene is TRBJ1-1, the V gene TRBV12-3 or TRBV12-4; D perhaps matches TRBD1 (6 bases). V shed 2 bases and J shed 4 bases, with 8 bases lying between them. The CDR3 contains 13 residues. CDR3 sequence reads: CASSLRGGTEAFF. CDR3 in DNA: TGTGCCAGCAGTTTAAGAGGGGGCACTGAAGCTTTCTTT.

The V gene is TRBV10-3, the J gene TRBJ2-1; 7 nucleotides match TRBD1. The CDR3 has 15 amino acids. V shed 8 bases and J 4 bases; nucleotides not matched to a gene: 11. In germline, CDR1 is ENHRY, CDR2 SYGVKD. The CDR3 DNA is TGTGCCATCGCCGGGACAGAAGTACGTTACAATGAGCAGTTCTTC. It encodes CAIAGTEVRYNEQFF.

The J gene is TRBJ1-4, the V gene TRBV19, with unresolved D. Between the trimmed V and J ends, which lost 7 bases and 1 base, there was a span of 10 bases. Germline CDR1 LNHDA, CDR2 SQIVND (reference sequence). The CDR3 consists of 14 residues. The CDR3 DNA is TGTGCCAGTAATAGGGTTGGAACTAATGAAAAACTGTTTTTT. Amino acids: CASNRVGTNEKLFF. Looking up the rest from reference TRBV19 and TRBJ1-4 gives the full variable domain: DGGITQSPKYLFRKEGQNVTLSCEQNLNHDAMYWYRQDPGQGLRLIYYSQIVNDFQKGDIAEGYSVSREKKESFPLTVTSAQKNPTAFYLCASNRVGTNEKLFFGSGTQLSVL.

CDR3 nucleotides: TGTGCCAGTAGTAGCCAAAGGTCGGATACGCAGTATTTT. Translation: CASSSQRSDTQYF. V usage is TRBV19 and J usage is TRBJ2-3; D gene unclear. V dropped 4 bases and J dropped 6 bases, with 11 bases sitting between them. The CDR3 extends over 13 amino acids. Germline V gives CDR1 LNHDA, CDR2 SQIVND (reference sequence).

The V gene is TRBV24-1, the J gene TRBJ2-1, with 9 bases that match TRBD1. The CDR3 spans 12 residues. The germline gives CDR1 KGHDR, CDR2 SFDVKD. With 10 bases clipped from V and 8 bases from J, the junction kept 5 bases outside the gene matches. CDR3 in DNA: TGTGCCACTGGGGACAGGGATGATGAGCAGTTCTTC. This sequence encodes CATGDRDDEQFF.

The chain carries TRBV30 and TRBJ1-4; no firm D call. Germline loops: CDR1 GTSNPN, CDR2 SVGIG (reference sequence). The CDR3 sequence is 17 residues long. The V end lost 1 base, the J end lost 5 bases, and 20 bases lay between the germline ends. CDR3 sequence reads: CAWSDRDTKSRNEKLFF. In DNA form, the CDR3 reads TGTGCCTGGAGTGACAGAGACACGAAGAGTAGAAATGAAAAACTGTTTTTT.

The chain is built from TRBV9 and TRBJ1-1; D not certain. The V gene's germline CDR1 is SGDLS and CDR2 YYNGEE. This CDR3 region has 15 residues. V lost 1 base, J lost 1 base, and 11 bases lay in between. CDR3 region: CASSVTDTGNTEAFF. The CDR3 bases are TGTGCCAGCAGCGTAACGGATACCGGGAACACTGAAGCTTTCTTT.

This clone was seen more than once but under ten times. The chain employs TRBV9 and TRBJ1-2; no clear D. This CDR3 region has 14 residues. CDR1 and CDR2 (germline): SGDLS, YYNGEE. The V end was cut by 6 bases, the J end by 4 bases, with 16 bases between. CDR3 bases: TGTGCCAGCACCCCGTCTGAAGGCCTCTATGGCTACACCTTC. This encodes CASTPSEGLYGYTF.

V is TRBV6-6 and J is TRBJ1-5, with 7 positions matching TRBD1. Germline assignment: CDR1 MNHNY and CDR2 SVGAGI (reference sequence). This CDR3 comprises 15 residues. V gave up 8 bases and J gave up 2 bases; unmatched junction bases: 9. Written as DNA, the CDR3 is TGTGCCAGCGGGCCTGTAGGACAGGGCAATCAGCCCCAGCATTTT. Translated: CASGPVGQGNQPQHF.

This CDR3 reads CASSGKNHGPSSYEQYV. The CDR3 DNA reads as TGTGCCAGCAGCGGAAAAAATCACGGTCCGAGCTCCTACGAGCAGTACGTC. The rearrangement links TRBV7-6 to TRBJ2-7; no definite D call. Germline values: CDR1 SGHVS, CDR2 FNYEAQ. V was clipped by 5 bases and J by 0 bases, with 20 bases between them. The CDR3 has 17 amino acids.

This sequence joins TRBV6-1 and TRBJ1-2, with TRBD1 as a possible D gene (6 bases). Per germline, CDR1 MNHNS and CDR2 SASEGT. Trimming took off 2 bases at V and 8 bases at J, with 24 bases between the two ends. The CDR3 is 17 amino acids. The CDR3 sequence: CASSERWWGHQKEGYTF. In DNA form, the CDR3 reads TGTGCCAGCAGTGAAAGGTGGTGGGGACACCAAAAGGAGGGCTACACCTTC.

This chain uses TRBV3-1 (or the pseudogene TRBV3-2) with TRBJ2-5, with 7 bases lining up with TRBD1. The trim removed 4 bases at V and 5 bases at J, leaving 7 bases unmatched. The CDR3 loop spans 14 amino acids. Germline loops: CDR1 LGHDT, CDR2 YNNKEL (reference sequence). CDR3 nucleotides: TGTGCCAGCAGCCTACCTGACAGGGTCGAGACCCAGTACTTC. It codes for CASSLPDRVETQYF.

This sequence joins TRBV24-1 and TRBJ1-1, with D possibly TRBD1 on 6 matching bases. The V gene's germline CDR1 is KGHDR and CDR2 SFDVKD. V was pared by 5 bases and J by 0 bases, with 12 bases between. The CDR3 runs 15 residues. The CDR3 DNA follows: TGTGCCACCAGTGCAGCAGGGGCCCTGAACACTGAAGCTTTCTTT. This gives the protein CATSAAGALNTEAFF.